One and the same sample provided the 6 T cell receptor beta chains below, sequenced in a study of CD8 T cells in Susac syndrome. With random hexamers, reverse transcription was performed on roughly 0.45 to 1 ug of RNA. TCRdb re-analysed the immunoSEQ multiplex PCR reads in MiXCR, keeping a single row per CDR3 protein. The sample yields tens of thousands of distinct CDR3 sequences, 85% to 95% seen once. Material: CD8+ T cells from PBMCs. The receptors come from a human donor with Susac syndrome.

The rearrangement links TRBV29-1 to TRBJ2-5, with 9 bases lining up with TRBD2. Germline V gene sequence: CDR1 SQVTM, CDR2 ANQGSEA. The ends lost 7 bases at V and 0 bases at J; junction bases unmatched: 6. CDR3 length: 14 amino acids. The CDR3 region has the DNA TGCAGCGCGCGACTAGCGGCGGACCAAGAGACCCAGTACTTC. Protein: CSARLAADQETQYF.

The DNA for the CDR3 is TGTGCCAGCAGCCCCTCTGGGACTAGCGGCCACGAGCAGTACTTC. Translated: CASSPSGTSGHEQYF. The chain links TRBV14 to TRBJ2-7, with TRBD2 matching over 11 bases. Germline V gene lookup returns CDR1 SGHDN and CDR2 FVKESK. Trimming took 4 bases from V and 5 from J; bases not matched to a gene: 7. The CDR3 loop spans 15 amino acids.

This chain links TRBV29-1 with TRBJ2-5, with D perhaps given as TRBD1 or TRBD2 (5 bases each). The V gene's germline CDR1 is SQVTM and CDR2 ANQGSEA. Trimming cost V 7 bases and J 5 bases, with 14 bases left between them. This CDR3 is 12 amino acids long. The CDR3 spells CSAGSGSETQYF. CDR3 DNA sequence: TGCAGCGCAGGGAGTGGTTCGGAGACCCAGTACTTC.

This clonotype is a singleton in its sample. The chain joins TRBV20-1 to TRBJ2-1; a weak D match, TRBD1 (6 bases). Between the trimmed V and J ends, which lost 0 bases and 0 bases, there was a span of 15 bases. The CDR3 extends over 17 amino acids. Germline loops: CDR1 DFQATT, CDR2 SNEGSKA (reference sequence). CDR3 in amino acids: CSARDPDSASSYNEQFF. CDR3 sequence (DNA): TGCAGTGCTAGAGATCCGGACAGTGCAAGCTCCTACAATGAGCAGTTCTTC.

The chain links TRBV7-8 to TRBJ2-1; 11 bases agree with TRBD2. CDR1 is SGHVS, CDR2 FQNEAQ, per germline. This CDR3 contains 20 residues. V shed 5 bases, J shed 0 bases, and the junction held 15 bases outside the gene matches. Written as DNA, the CDR3 is TGTGCCAGCAGCGTAGAATATCCGGGACTAGCGGCCAGCTCCTACAATGAGCAGTTCTTC. Protein sequence: CASSVEYPGLAASSYNEQFF.

CDR3 DNA sequence: TGTGCCAGCAGCTTCGAGAGTGGGGGCACAGATACGCAGTATTTT. Its translation: CASSFESGGTDTQYF. The V call is TRBV5-4, the J call TRBJ2-3; D is unresolved. V lost 2 bases and J 1 base, leaving 11 bases between the germline ends. This CDR3 has 15 residues. CDR1 and CDR2 from the germline V gene are SGHNT and YYREEE (reference sequence).